Listed here are 7 T cell receptor beta chains from one sample, sequenced in a study of control samples from healthy donors and cancer patients. The method was immunoSEQ multiplex PCR; TCRdb's version includes in-frame clones alone and lacks a portion of them. The sample includes approximately 170,000 clones, 80% to 95% of them seen just once. The specimen sequenced was blood. These receptors were collected from a woman in her 30s in good health.

This chain connects TRBV6-5 to TRBJ2-1; perhaps TRBD2 as D (6 bases). Germline V CDR1 and CDR2: MNHEY, SVGAGI. The V end was cut by 2 bases, the J end by 8 bases, with 10 bases between. The CDR3 consists of 13 residues. The CDR3 sequence is CASSYGPGDEQFF. The CDR3 coding sequence is TGTGCCAGCAGTTACGGGCCGGGAGATGAGCAGTTCTTC.

The V call is TRBV7-9, the J call TRBJ2-1; TRBD2 aligns across 11 bases. The V gene's germline CDR1 is SEHNR and CDR2 FQNEAQ (reference sequence). This CDR3 is 15 amino acids long. V lost 6 bases and J lost 6; bases outside the gene matches: 7. CDR3 nucleotide sequence: TGTGCCAGCAGTCAAGGTCTAGCGGGGGGCAATGAGCAGTTCTTC. The encoded protein is CASSQGLAGGNEQFF.

The chain joins TRBV29-1 to TRBJ2-1; D remains ambiguous. Germline V gene lookup returns CDR1 SQVTM and CDR2 ANQGSEA. With 7 bases removed from V and 0 bases from J, the gap between germline ends came to 13 bases. The CDR3 is 14 amino acids. The CDR3 region is CSAGFRSSYNEQFF. CDR3 bases: TGCAGCGCCGGATTCAGGAGCTCCTACAATGAGCAGTTCTTC.

The chain has TRBV4-3 and TRBJ2-7; a possible D gene is TRBD2 (6 bases). V was shortened by 2 bases and J by 2 bases, with 13 bases between the two germline ends. Per germline, CDR1 LGHNA and CDR2 YSLEER. The CDR3 is made up of 15 amino acids. Here the CDR3 DNA reads TGCGCCAGCAGCCAAATTAGCGGAGAACCCTACGAGCAGTACTTC. It is translated as CASSQISGEPYEQYF.

This chain links TRBV29-1 with TRBJ2-7; TRBD2 matches at 8 bases. With V trimmed by 4 bases and J by 3 bases, 2 bases remained unmatched. Germline loops: CDR1 SQVTM, CDR2 ANQGSEA. The CDR3 runs 12 residues. This CDR3 reads CSVGGLDYEQYF. CDR3 DNA: TGCAGCGTTGGGGGACTAGACTACGAGCAGTACTTC.

In this sample, this clone turned up once. The chain uses TRBV29-1 and TRBJ2-1, with 7 bases matching TRBD1. CDR3 length: 14 residues. V lost 4 bases, J lost 1 base, and 4 bases stayed unmatched. Germline CDR1 and CDR2: SQVTM and ANQGSEA. CDR3: CSVARGQSYNEQFF. The CDR3 DNA is TGCAGCGTTGCAAGGGGACAGTCCTACAATGAGCAGTTCTTC.

Here the CDR3 DNA reads TGCAGCGTTAGAACCAGGGATCGGGATGAGCAGTTCTTC. It is translated as CSVRTRDRDEQFF. The chain employs TRBV29-1 and TRBJ2-1; TRBD1 might be the D (5 bases). Germline V CDR1 and CDR2: SQVTM, ANQGSEA. The CDR3 runs to 13 residues. Trimming removed 5 bases from V and 8 bases from J, with 16 bases in between.